A selection of T cell receptor beta chains follows, all from one sample in a study of blood T cell repertoires in COVID-19. Repertoires were generated with immunoSEQ multiplex PCR, while TCRdb's copy carries only in-frame clones and drops some. The table records about 160,000 clones, 75% to 90% of them present only once. Sequencing input: PBMCs or T cells enriched from blood (not recorded which). These TCRs come from a woman aged 40 to 50 who had been exposed to COVID-19. Each CDR3 is given with its conserved first and last residue. The D gene is left open where the match is weak. Some rows mark clone size as missing; the rest say once, few, many or name a class of expanded clone.

once	TRBV6-6	TRBJ1-5	-	CASSYGAGNQPQHF	TGTGCCAGCAGTTACGGGGCAGGCAATCAGCCCCAGCATTTT
many	TRBV3-1/TRBV3-2	TRBJ1-2	-	CASSAQVSYGYTF	TGTGCCAGCAGCGCACAGGTGAGCTATGGCTACACCTTC
few	TRBV29-1	TRBJ2-2	TRBD1	CSVTTGPNGELFF	TGCAGCGTCACGACAGGGCCCAATGGGGAGCTGTTTTTT
-	TRBV2	TRBJ1-1	-	CASSEEGARKAFF	TGTGCCAGCAGTGAAGAAGGTGCGAGGAAAGCTTTCTTT
-	TRBV21-1	TRBJ1-1	-	CASSTGTAMNTEAFF	TGTGCCAGCAGCACCGGGACAGCCATGAACACTGAAGCTTTCTTT
-	TRBV9	TRBJ1-4	-	CASSVGATNEKLFF	TGTGCCAGCAGCGTAGGAGCAACTAATGAAAAACTGTTTTTT
-	TRBV28	TRBJ1-1	-	CASSSRVNTEAFF	TGTGCCAGCAGTTCCCGAGTGAACACTGAAGCTTTCTTT
-	TRBV28	TRBJ1-2	TRBD1	CATEGQYYGYTF	TGTGCCACCGAGGGACAGTACTATGGCTACACCTTC
-	TRBV4-1	TRBJ1-2	-	CASSPELVANYGYTF	TGCGCCAGCAGCCCAGAGCTGGTAGCTAACTATGGCTACACCTTC
-	TRBV6-6	TRBJ1-5	-	CASRDSYNQPQHF	TGTGCCAGCAGGGACAGTTACAATCAGCCCCAGCATTTT
few	TRBV5-4	TRBJ2-2	-	CASSFSPTGELFF	TGTGCCAGCAGCTTCTCTCCCACCGGGGAGCTGTTTTTT
-	TRBV7-6	TRBJ2-1	-	CASSTGTDSYNEQFF	TGTGCCAGCAGTACCGGGACTGACTCCTACAATGAGCAGTTCTTC
-	TRBV9	TRBJ1-1	TRBD1	CASSVDRGLMNTEAFF	TGTGCCAGCAGCGTAGACAGGGGCCTTATGAACACTGAAGCTTTCTTT
-	TRBV6-5	TRBJ1-6	-	CASRGSGTDNSPLHF	TGTGCCAGCAGGGGCTCCGGGACTGATAATTCACCCCTCCACTTT
-	TRBV28	TRBJ2-1	-	CASSFIGEQFF	TGTGCCAGCAGTTTTATCGGGGAGCAGTTCTTC
-	TRBV28	TRBJ2-1	-	CASSPSQEQFF	TGTGCCAGCAGTCCGAGCCAAGAGCAGTTCTTC
-	TRBV4-2	TRBJ2-3	TRBD2	CASSQDLGSGGTDTQYF	TGTGCCAGCAGCCAAGATCTGGGTAGCGGGGGTACAGATACGCAGTATTTT
once	TRBV7-9	TRBJ2-7	-	CASSSEGSYEQYF	TGTGCCAGCAGCTCGGAGGGCTCCTACGAGCAGTACTTC
-	TRBV28	TRBJ1-6	-	CASSFKQGNSPLHF	TGTGCCAGCAGTTTTAAGCAGGGTAATTCACCCCTCCACTTT
-	TRBV10-2	TRBJ2-3	TRBD2	CASTGTRKDTQYF	TGCGCCAGCACCGGGACTAGAAAGGATACGCAGTATTTT
-	TRBV9	TRBJ2-1	TRBD2	CASSPRTSGRAEQFF	TGTGCCAGCAGCCCACGGACTAGCGGGAGGGCTGAGCAGTTCTTC
-	TRBV6-1	TRBJ1-5	-	CASSESTGYNQPQHF	TGTGCCAGCAGTGAATCAACAGGTTACAATCAGCCCCAGCATTTT
-	TRBV7-9	TRBJ1-1	TRBD1	CASSSNPGQRSNTEAFF	TGTGCCAGCAGCTCTAACCCGGGACAGCGAAGTAACACTGAAGCTTTCTTT
few	TRBV7-3	TRBJ2-5	TRBD2	CASSLSARGAGGFETQYF	TGTGCCAGCAGCTTATCGGCCCGGGGAGCGGGGGGGTTCGAGACCCAGTACTTC
-	TRBV3-1/TRBV3-2	TRBJ1-4	-	CASSLRREKLFF	TGTGCCAGCAGCCTCAGGAGGGAAAAACTGTTTTTT
-	TRBV4-1	TRBJ2-4	-	CASSQGGEGVKNIQYF	TGCGCCAGCAGCCAAGGCGGGGAGGGGGTCAAAAACATTCAGTACTTC
-	TRBV18	TRBJ1-2	-	CASSLPGQFGYTF	TGTGCCAGCTCACTACCCGGACAGTTTGGCTACACCTTC
-	TRBV3-1/TRBV3-2	TRBJ2-7	TRBD1	CAGDRDYEQYF	TGTGCCGGGGACAGGGACTACGAGCAGTACTTC
few	TRBV3-1/TRBV3-2	TRBJ2-7	-	CASSTGRGDEQYF	TGTGCCAGTTCAACAGGGAGAGGGGACGAGCAGTACTTC
-	TRBV5-1	TRBJ2-1	TRBD2	CASRVSGSNNEQFF	TGCGCCAGCAGGGTTAGCGGGAGTAACAATGAGCAGTTCTTC
-	TRBV6-1	TRBJ1-3	-	CASSEDGGNGNTIYF	TGTGCCAGCAGTGAAGATGGGGGGAATGGAAACACCATATATTTT
once	TRBV29-1	TRBJ2-1	-	CSVELGLPYNEQFF	TGCAGCGTTGAGCTGGGGCTCCCCTACAATGAGCAGTTCTTC
-	TRBV18	TRBJ1-1	-	CASSPKTVSSNTEAFF	TGTGCCAGCTCACCTAAGACTGTCAGTTCCAACACTGAAGCTTTCTTT
-	TRBV3-1/TRBV3-2	TRBJ2-5	-	CASSQVGLSRGETQYF	TGTGCCAGCAGCCAAGTGGGGCTCTCACGTGGGGAGACCCAGTACTTC
-	TRBV27	TRBJ1-2	TRBD1	CASSAGTGDYGYTF	TGTGCCAGCAGTGCCGGGACAGGGGACTATGGCTACACCTTC
-	TRBV3-1/TRBV3-2	TRBJ2-5	TRBD2	CASSTGTSGNQETQYF	TGTGCCAGCAGCACCGGGACTAGCGGGAATCAAGAGACCCAGTACTTC
few	TRBV6-5	TRBJ1-4	TRBD1	CASSQDRANEKLFF	TGTGCCAGCAGCCAGGACAGGGCTAATGAAAAACTGTTTTTT
-	TRBV25-1	TRBJ2-2	TRBD2	CASSEYSGMDTGELFF	TGTGCCAGCAGTGAATATAGCGGGATGGATACCGGGGAGCTGTTTTTT
-	TRBV14	TRBJ2-2	-	CASSRGTLRGTGELFF	TGTGCCAGCAGCCGAGGGACACTCCGAGGCACCGGGGAGCTGTTTTTT
-	TRBV19	TRBJ2-7	TRBD1	CASSIRTGGSSYEQYF	TGTGCCAGTAGTATACGGACAGGGGGGAGCTCCTACGAGCAGTACTTC
once	TRBV6-5	TRBJ1-1	-	CASSYSRTINEAFF	TGTGCCAGCAGTTACTCAAGGACAATCAATGAAGCTTTCTTT
once	TRBV6-4	TRBJ2-7	TRBD2	CASSDAKRGDYEQYF	TGTGCCAGCAGTGACGCCAAGCGGGGGGATTACGAGCAGTACTTC
-	TRBV3-1/TRBV3-2	TRBJ1-1	-	CASSQGANTEAFF	TGTGCCAGCAGCCAAGGGGCGAACACTGAAGCTTTCTTT
once	TRBV5-3	TRBJ1-2	-	CARRNSVAGADGYTF	TGTGCCCGAAGGAATTCGGTAGCGGGGGCGGATGGCTACACCTTC
-	TRBV5-1	TRBJ2-6	TRBD1	CASSSGTGEGANVLTF	TGCGCCAGCAGCTCCGGGACAGGGGAAGGGGCCAACGTCCTGACTTTC
-	TRBV5-3	TRBJ1-2	TRBD1	CARSSDAGTGIYGYTF	TGTGCCAGAAGTTCCGACGCCGGGACAGGGATCTATGGCTACACCTTC
-	TRBV7-9	TRBJ2-5	TRBD1	CASSPTGVETQYF	TGTGCCAGCAGCCCGACAGGGGTCGAGACCCAGTACTTC
-	TRBV6-2/TRBV6-3	TRBJ1-5	-	CASSYSGGSNQPQHF	TGTGCCAGCAGTTACTCCGGGGGGAGCAATCAGCCCCAGCATTTT
-	TRBV5-5	TRBJ2-7	TRBD1	CASSLDRGQREQYF	TGTGCCAGCAGCTTGGACAGGGGGCAGAGAGAGCAGTACTTC
-	TRBV12-5	TRBJ1-1	TRBD1	CASGGTGEDTEAFF	TGTGCTAGTGGTGGGACAGGGGAGGACACTGAAGCTTTCTTT
-	TRBV7-9	TRBJ2-3	TRBD2	CASSSVALAGSTDTQYF	TGTGCCAGCAGCTCAGTGGCTCTAGCGGGGAGCACAGATACGCAGTATTTT
-	TRBV19	TRBJ2-7	-	CASSISRTVGYEQYF	TGTGCCAGTAGTATTTCTCGGACAGTAGGCTACGAGCAGTACTTC
-	TRBV18	TRBJ2-7	TRBD1	CASSPQRPDRAPYEQYF	TGTGCCAGCTCACCTCAACGGCCTGACAGGGCCCCCTACGAGCAGTACTTC
-	TRBV7-8	TRBJ2-5	-	CASSLGSTAKETQYF	TGTGCCAGCAGCTTAGGCTCGACAGCGAAAGAGACCCAGTACTTC
-	TRBV2	TRBJ2-4	TRBD2	CASRTLAGKNIQYF	TGTGCCAGCAGAACACTAGCGGGCAAAAACATTCAGTACTTC
-	TRBV9	TRBJ2-7	-	CASSPQGQAYEQYF	TGTGCCAGCAGCCCCCAGGGCCAAGCCTACGAGCAGTACTTC
once	TRBV29-1	TRBJ2-6	-	CSVDSHSGANVLTF	TGCAGCGTCGACAGTCACTCTGGGGCCAACGTCCTGACTTTC
-	TRBV18	TRBJ2-3	-	CASSPSEVVSPGTDTQYF	TGTGCCAGCTCACCCTCGGAGGTTGTGTCCCCCGGCACAGATACGCAGTATTTT
-	TRBV4-1	TRBJ2-1	-	CASSQVRFSYNEQFF	TGCGCCAGCAGCCAAGTGCGGTTCTCCTACAATGAGCAGTTCTTC